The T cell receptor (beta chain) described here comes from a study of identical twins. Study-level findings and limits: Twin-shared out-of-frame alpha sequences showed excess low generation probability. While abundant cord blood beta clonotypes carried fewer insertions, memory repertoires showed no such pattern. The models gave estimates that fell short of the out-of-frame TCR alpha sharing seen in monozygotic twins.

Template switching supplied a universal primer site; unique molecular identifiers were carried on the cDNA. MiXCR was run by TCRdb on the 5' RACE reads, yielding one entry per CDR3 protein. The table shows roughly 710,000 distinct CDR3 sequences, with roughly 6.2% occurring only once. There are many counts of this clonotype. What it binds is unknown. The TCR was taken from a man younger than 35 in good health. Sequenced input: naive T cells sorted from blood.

This CDR3 is CASSFRGAVNEQFF. CDR3 DNA: TGTGCCAGCAGTTTCCGGGGGGCGGTCAATGAGCAGTTCTTC. This chain joins TRBV12-3 or TRBV12-4 and TRBJ2-1; D might be TRBD2 (7 bases). V was trimmed by 3 bases and J by 6 bases, leaving 12 bases between them. The CDR3 is 14 residues long.